This T cell receptor (beta chain) was sequenced during a study of blood T cell repertoires in COVID-19. Assay: immunoSEQ multiplex PCR; the TCRdb copy retains only in-frame clones and omits some. The sample has 95,000 to 100,000 clones; about 89% are singletons. This CDR3 region has 17 residues. Germline-derived CDR1 and CDR2 are MGHDK and SYGVNS. Trimming pared 3 bases from V and 0 bases from J, leaving 15 bases between. The clonotype originates from a man over 45 with acute or convalescent COVID-19. The J gene is TRBJ1-3, the V gene TRBV25-1; D may be TRBD1 (6 bases). Specimen: peripheral blood. CDR3 coding DNA: TGTGCCAGCAGTGATCCTCATACAGGGAGCTCTGGAAACACCATATATTTT. It codes for CASSDPHTGSSGNTIYF.